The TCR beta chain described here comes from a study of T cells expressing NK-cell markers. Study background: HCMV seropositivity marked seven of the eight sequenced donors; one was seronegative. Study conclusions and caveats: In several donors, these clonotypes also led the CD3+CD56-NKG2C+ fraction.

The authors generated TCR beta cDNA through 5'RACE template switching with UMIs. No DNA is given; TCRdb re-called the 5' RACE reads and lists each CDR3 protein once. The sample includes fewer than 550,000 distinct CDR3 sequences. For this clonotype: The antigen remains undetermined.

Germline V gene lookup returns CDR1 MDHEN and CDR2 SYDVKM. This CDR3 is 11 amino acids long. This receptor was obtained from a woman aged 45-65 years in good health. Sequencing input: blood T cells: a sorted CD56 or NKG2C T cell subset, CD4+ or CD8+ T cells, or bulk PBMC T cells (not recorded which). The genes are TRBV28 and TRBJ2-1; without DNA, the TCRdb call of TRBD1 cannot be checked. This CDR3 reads CASKHRDEQFF.